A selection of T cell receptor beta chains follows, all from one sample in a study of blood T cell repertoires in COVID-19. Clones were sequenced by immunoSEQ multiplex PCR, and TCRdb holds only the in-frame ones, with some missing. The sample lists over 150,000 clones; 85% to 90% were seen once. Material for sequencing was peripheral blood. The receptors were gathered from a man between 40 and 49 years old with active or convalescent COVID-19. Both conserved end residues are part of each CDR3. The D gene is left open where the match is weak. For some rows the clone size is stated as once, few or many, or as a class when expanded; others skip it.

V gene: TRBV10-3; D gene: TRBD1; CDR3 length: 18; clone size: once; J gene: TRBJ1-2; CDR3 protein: CAISESLDRALSNYGYTF; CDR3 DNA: TGTGCCATCAGTGAGTCGTTGGACAGGGCGCTCTCTAACTATGGCTACACCTTC
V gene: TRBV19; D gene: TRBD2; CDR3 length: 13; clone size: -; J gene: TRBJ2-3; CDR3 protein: CASDKRGSDTQYF; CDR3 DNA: TGTGCCAGTGATAAGCGGGGATCGGATACGCAGTATTTT
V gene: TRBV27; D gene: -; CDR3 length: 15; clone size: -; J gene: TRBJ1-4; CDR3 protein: CASSSPRGGDEKLFF; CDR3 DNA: TGTGCCAGCAGTTCCCCAAGGGGTGGGGATGAAAAACTGTTTTTT
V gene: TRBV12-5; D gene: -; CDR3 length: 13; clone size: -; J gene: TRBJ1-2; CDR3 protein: CASGLRGGYGYTF; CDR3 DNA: TGTGCTAGTGGTTTGAGAGGGGGCTATGGCTACACCTTC
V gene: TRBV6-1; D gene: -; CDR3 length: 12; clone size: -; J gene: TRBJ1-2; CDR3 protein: CASSERGAFYTF; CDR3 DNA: TGTGCCAGCAGTGAGCGGGGGGCCTTCTACACCTTC
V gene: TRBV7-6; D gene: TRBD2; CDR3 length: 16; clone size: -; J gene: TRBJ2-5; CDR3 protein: CASSPLSGGARETQYF; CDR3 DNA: TGTGCCAGCAGCCCTCTCAGCGGGGGGGCCCGAGAGACCCAGTACTTC
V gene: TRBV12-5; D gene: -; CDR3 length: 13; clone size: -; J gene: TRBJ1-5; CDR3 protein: CASGITGNQPQHF; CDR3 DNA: TGTGCTAGTGGCATCACAGGGAATCAGCCCCAGCATTTT
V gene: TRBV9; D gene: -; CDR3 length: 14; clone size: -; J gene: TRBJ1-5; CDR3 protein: CASSVGSGRGPQHF; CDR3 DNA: TGTGCCAGCAGCGTAGGGTCAGGCAGGGGGCCCCAGCATTTT
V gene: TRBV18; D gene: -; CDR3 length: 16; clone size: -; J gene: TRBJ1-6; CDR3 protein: CASSPTTGTHNSPLHF; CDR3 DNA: TGTGCCAGCTCACCTACCACCGGGACACATAATTCACCCCTCCACTTT
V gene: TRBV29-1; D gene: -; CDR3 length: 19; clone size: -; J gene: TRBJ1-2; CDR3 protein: CSVEDQGGGLKTYNYGYTF; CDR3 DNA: TGCAGCGTTGAAGATCAGGGTGGTGGCCTTAAAACCTACAACTATGGCTACACCTTC
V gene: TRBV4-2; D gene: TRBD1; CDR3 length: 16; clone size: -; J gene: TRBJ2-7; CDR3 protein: CASSQDPGTAIYEQYF; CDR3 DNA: TGTGCCAGCAGCCAAGACCCCGGGACAGCCATCTACGAGCAGTACTTC
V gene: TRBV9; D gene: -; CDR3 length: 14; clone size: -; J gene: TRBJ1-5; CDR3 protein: CASSVAGDNQPQHF; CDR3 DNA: TGTGCCAGCAGCGTAGCGGGGGACAATCAGCCCCAGCATTTT
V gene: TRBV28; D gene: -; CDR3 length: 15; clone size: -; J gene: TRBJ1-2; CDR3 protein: CASRGGAAPDYGYTF; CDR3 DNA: TGTGCCAGCAGGGGGGGGGCGGCTCCCGACTATGGCTACACCTTC
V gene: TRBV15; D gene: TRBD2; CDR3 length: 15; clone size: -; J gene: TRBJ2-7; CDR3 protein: CATSVQRDSPYEQYF; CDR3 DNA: TGTGCCACCAGCGTCCAGCGGGACTCCCCCTACGAGCAGTACTTC
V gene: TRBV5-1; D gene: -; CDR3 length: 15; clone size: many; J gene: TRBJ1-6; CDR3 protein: CASSLDYTYNSPLHF; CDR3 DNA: TGCGCCAGCAGCTTGGACTACACCTATAATTCACCCCTCCACTTT
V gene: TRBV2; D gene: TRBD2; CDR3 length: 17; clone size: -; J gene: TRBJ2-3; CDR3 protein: CASSEAGAGGPRDTQYF; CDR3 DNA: TGTGCCAGCAGTGAAGCGGGAGCGGGGGGGCCGAGAGATACGCAGTATTTT
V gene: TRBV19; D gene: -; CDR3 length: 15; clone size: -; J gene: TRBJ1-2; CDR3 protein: CASSQIREPPYGYTF; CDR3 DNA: TGTGCCAGTAGTCAGATCCGGGAACCTCCCTATGGCTACACCTTC